The source of this T cell receptor beta chain is a study of human T cells and chemical hapten exposure. Looking at the study overall: Sensitization employed 2% DPC on roughly 2 cm by roughly 2 cm of upper inner arm skin. Study results and limitations: Against controls, expanded TCRs gave rise to significantly more large CDR3 similarity clusters.

TCRdb recomputed calls from the RACE reads with MiXCR, one row per CDR3 protein. The table has about 270,000 distinct CDR3 sequences, just under 8% seen once; the top ten hold approximately 1.2%. Comments on this clonotype: The antigen is not known.

Deletions cut 4 bases from V and 3 bases from J, with 16 bases between. The CDR3 consists of 15 residues. From germline, CDR1 is MNHNY and CDR2 SVGAGI (reference sequence). Indicated time point: pre-sensitization, week 0. Noted treatment: therapeutic diphenylcyclopropenone sensitization with weekly scalp DPC. The TCR originated in a man between 18 and 29 years old with alopecia areata. Some clones in this sample may be carry-over from other donors' samples. The specimen comprised whole blood, sampled in connection with sensitization to the hapten diphenylcyclopropenone (DPC). The chain recombines TRBV6-6 with TRBJ2-7; D is tentatively TRBD1 or TRBD2 (5 bases each). The CDR3 spells CASSFPGPRGYEQYF. Here the CDR3 DNA reads TGTGCCAGCAGTTTCCCGGGTCCGAGGGGCTACGAGCAGTACTTC.